The 9 T cell receptor beta chains in this list originate from one sample, sequenced in a study of identical twins (dated by TCRdb to 2016 to 2017). The library was built by means of 5' RACE. Instrument used: Illumina HiSeq 2000. The raw public data were reprocessed by TCRdb itself: fastp quality trimming at Q25, MiXCR clonotype calling, in-frame beta chains only. Rows merge per CDR3 protein into single entries with the most common DNA and genes. This sample lists about 790,000 distinct CDR3 sequences; roughly 18% were detected once. In total, the top ten clones hold about an eighth of the sample. This sample also belongs to another study, concerning T cells expressing NK-cell markers.

The sequencing input was PBMCs. Source of these receptors: a woman aged 18-29 years in good health.

The chain employs TRBV5-1 and TRBJ1-6; TRBD1 matches 8 bases. V shed 2 bases, J shed 2 bases, and the junction held 3 bases outside the gene matches. The CDR3 is 16 amino acids. CDR1 is SGHRS and CDR2 is YFSETQ in the germline V gene. The CDR3 DNA reads as TGCGCCAGCAGCTTTGACAGGGGCGCCTATAATTCACCCCTCCACTTT. Residues: CASSFDRGAYNSPLHF.

This clonotype was counted only a few times. V and J are TRBV20-1 and TRBJ2-4; the match to TRBD2 covers 7 bases. The germline V gene has CDR1 DFQATT and CDR2 SNEGSKA (reference sequence). The CDR3 totals 11 residues. V gave up 6 bases and J gave up 4 bases; unmatched junction bases: 0. CDR3 bases: TGCAGTGCGCGGGGGAAAAACATTCAGTACTTC. Translating gives CSARGKNIQYF.

This clonotype was observed a few times. The chain joins TRBV4-3 to TRBJ1-4; unclear D gene. The CDR3 has 16 residues. Trimming stripped 0 bases from V and 6 bases from J, with 14 bases between. In germline, CDR1 is LGHNA, CDR2 YSLEER. CDR3 region: CASSQEGPSLDEKLFF. CDR3 nucleotides: TGCGCCAGCAGCCAAGAAGGCCCATCCCTCGATGAAAAACTGTTTTTT.

In this sample, this clonotype turned up a few times. The V call is TRBV6-2 or TRBV6-3, the J call TRBJ2-1; D gene uncertain. This CDR3 is built from 16 residues. Germline CDR1 MNHEY, CDR2 SVGEGT. Trimming cost V 6 bases and J 0 bases, with 15 bases left between them. CDR3 DNA: TGTGCCAGCAGCCGCGGCGGAACCCTCTCCTACAATGAGCAGTTCTTC. Its protein product is CASSRGGTLSYNEQFF.

The rearrangement links TRBV20-1 to TRBJ2-6, with D unclear. The length of the CDR3 is 16 residues. Trimming cost V 4 bases and J 1 base, with 14 bases left between them. The germline CDR1 and CDR2 sequences are DFQATT and SNEGSKA (reference sequence). CDR3 loop: CSAISPLTSGANVLTF. The CDR3 region has the DNA TGCAGTGCTATTTCCCCCCTGACTTCTGGGGCCAACGTCCTGACTTTC.

This chain uses TRBV12-3 or TRBV12-4 with TRBJ1-2; 7 bases fit TRBD1. The CDR3 spans 14 residues. V dropped 10 bases and J dropped 0; count of bases not matched to a gene: 8. The CDR3 coding sequence is TGTGCCACAGGGTCAGGGGGATCTAACTATGGCTACACCTTC. Translation: CATGSGGSNYGYTF.

The chain is built from TRBV29-1 and TRBJ2-7; TRBD1 or TRBD2 may be the D gene (7 bases each). Germline assignment: CDR1 SQVTM and CDR2 ANQGSEA. The CDR3 contains 12 residues. V lost 6 bases and J 4 bases, leaving 13 bases between the germline ends. As DNA, the CDR3 is TGCAGCGTGGGGGGGACAGAGTACGAGCAGTACTTC. Translated: CSVGGTEYEQYF.

This rearrangement joins TRBV7-9 to TRBJ2-7, with 11 nucleotides matching TRBD2. CDR1 is SEHNR, CDR2 FQNEAQ, per germline (reference sequence). The CDR3 loop spans 15 amino acids. Germline trimming cut 1 base from V and 3 bases from J; bases unmatched to any gene: 2. The CDR3 DNA sequence: TGTGCCAGCAGCTTAGTAGCGGGAGGGCTCTACGAGCAGTACTTC. Translated: CASSLVAGGLYEQYF. The variable domain in full, completed from reference TRBV7-9 and TRBJ2-7, reads DTGVSQNPRHKITKRGQNVTFRCDPISEHNRLYWYRQTLGQGPEFLTYFQNEAQLEKSRLLSDRFSAERPKGSFSTLEIQRTEQGDSAMYLCASSLVAGGLYEQYFGPGTRLTVT.

This clonotype was observed a handful of times. The chain combines TRBV10-3 with TRBJ2-5, with a weak D call TRBD1 (5 bases). Germline CDR1 and CDR2: ENHRY and SYGVKD. The CDR3 spans 17 residues. The V gene lost 6 bases and the J gene lost 3 bases, with 23 bases spanning the gap. CDR3 nucleotides: TGTGCCATCAGGAAGATCGTTCAGGGCGGCAGAAAAGAGACCCAGTACTTC. This translates into CAIRKIVQGGRKETQYF.